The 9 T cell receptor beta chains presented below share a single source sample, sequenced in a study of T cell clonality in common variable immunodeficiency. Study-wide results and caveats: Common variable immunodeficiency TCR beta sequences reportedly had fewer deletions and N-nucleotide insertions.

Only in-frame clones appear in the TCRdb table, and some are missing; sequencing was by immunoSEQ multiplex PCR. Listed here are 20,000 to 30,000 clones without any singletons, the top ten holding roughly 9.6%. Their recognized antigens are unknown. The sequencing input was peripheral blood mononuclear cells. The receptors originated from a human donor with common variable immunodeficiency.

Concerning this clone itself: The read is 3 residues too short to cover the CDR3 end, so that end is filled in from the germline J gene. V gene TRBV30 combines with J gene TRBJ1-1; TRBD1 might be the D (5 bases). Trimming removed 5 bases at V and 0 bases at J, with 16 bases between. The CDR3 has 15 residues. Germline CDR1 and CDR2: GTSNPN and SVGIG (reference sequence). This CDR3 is CAWQSVGTMNTEAFF. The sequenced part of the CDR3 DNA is TGTGCCTGGCAATCGGTTGGGACTATGAACACTGAA.

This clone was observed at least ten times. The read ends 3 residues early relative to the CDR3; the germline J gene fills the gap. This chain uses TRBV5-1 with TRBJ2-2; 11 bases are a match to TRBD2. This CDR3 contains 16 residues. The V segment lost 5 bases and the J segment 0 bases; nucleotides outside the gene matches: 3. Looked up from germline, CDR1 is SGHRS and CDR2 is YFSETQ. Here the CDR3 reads CASRTSGIANTGELFF. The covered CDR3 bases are TGCGCCAGCAGGACTAGCGGGATAGCGAACACCGGGGAG.

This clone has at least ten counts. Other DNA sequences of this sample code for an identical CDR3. The sequenced CDR3 bases are TGTGCCAGCAGTTGGACAGGTAGATCCTACGAG. Protein: CASSWTGRSYE. The entire CDR3 sequence reads CASSWTGRSYEQYF. The V gene is TRBV2, the J gene TRBJ2-7; 7 bases fit TRBD1. The CDR3 goes on 3 residues after the read ends, and that part is filled in from the germline J gene. This CDR3 is built from 14 residues. J gave up 1 base and V 5 bases, and 5 bases lay outside the gene matches. In germline, CDR1 is SNHLY, CDR2 FYNNEI. The variable domain in full, with the rest retrieved from reference TRBV2 and TRBJ2-7, is EPEVTQTPSHQVTQMGQEVILRCVPISNHLYFYWYRQILGQKVEFLVSFYNNEISEKSEIFDDQFSVERPDGSNFTLKIRSTKLEDSAMYFCASSWTGRSYEQYFGPGTRLTVT.

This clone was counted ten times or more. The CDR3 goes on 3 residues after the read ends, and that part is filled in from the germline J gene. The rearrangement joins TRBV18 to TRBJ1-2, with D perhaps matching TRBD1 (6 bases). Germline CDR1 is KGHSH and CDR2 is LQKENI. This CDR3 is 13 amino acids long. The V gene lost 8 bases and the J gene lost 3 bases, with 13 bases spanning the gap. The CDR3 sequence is CASGEGGDYGYTF. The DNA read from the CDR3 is TGTGCCAGCGGCGAGGGGGGGGACTATGGC.

CDR3 region: CASIRQGLAYEQYF. The sequenced part of the CDR3 DNA is TGCGCCAGCATCAGACAAGGGTTAGCCTACGAG. This chain connects TRBV5-1 to TRBJ2-7; no clear D. The read comes to an end 3 residues before the CDR3 does, leaving the germline J gene to fill in the end. From germline, CDR1 is SGHRS and CDR2 YFSETQ. CDR3 length: 14 amino acids. Trimming left V 6 bases short and J 2 bases short, with 15 bases between. Together with reference TRBV5-1 and TRBJ2-7, the CDR3 gives the full variable domain: KAGVTQTPRYLIKTRGQQVTLSCSPISGHRSVSWYQQTPGQGLQFLFEYFSETQRNKGNFPGRFSGRQFSNSRSEMNVSTLELGDSALYLCASIRQGLAYEQYFGPGTRLTVT.

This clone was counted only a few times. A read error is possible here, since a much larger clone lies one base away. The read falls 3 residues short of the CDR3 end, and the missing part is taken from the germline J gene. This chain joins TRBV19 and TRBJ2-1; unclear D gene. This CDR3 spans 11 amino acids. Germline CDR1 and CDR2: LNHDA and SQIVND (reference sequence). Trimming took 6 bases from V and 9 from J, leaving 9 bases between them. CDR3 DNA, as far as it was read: TGTGCCAGTAGGGGCTTGGCTGAG. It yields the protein CASRGLAE. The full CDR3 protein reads CASRGLAEQFF.

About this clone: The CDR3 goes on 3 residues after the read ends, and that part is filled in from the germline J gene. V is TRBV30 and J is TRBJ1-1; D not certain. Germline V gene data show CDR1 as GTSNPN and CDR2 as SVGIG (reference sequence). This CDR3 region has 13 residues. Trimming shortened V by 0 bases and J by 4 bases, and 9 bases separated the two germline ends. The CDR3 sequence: CAWSVRAGTEAFF. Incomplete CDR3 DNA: TGTGCCTGGAGTGTAAGGGCGGGCACTGAA.

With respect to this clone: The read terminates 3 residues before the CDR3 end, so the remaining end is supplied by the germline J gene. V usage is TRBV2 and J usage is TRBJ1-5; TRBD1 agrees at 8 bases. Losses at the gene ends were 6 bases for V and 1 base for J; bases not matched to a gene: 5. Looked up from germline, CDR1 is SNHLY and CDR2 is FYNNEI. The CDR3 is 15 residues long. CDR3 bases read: TGTGCCAGCAGCCGGACAGGGACGAGCAATCAGCCC. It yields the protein CASSRTGTSNQP. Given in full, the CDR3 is CASSRTGTSNQPQHF.

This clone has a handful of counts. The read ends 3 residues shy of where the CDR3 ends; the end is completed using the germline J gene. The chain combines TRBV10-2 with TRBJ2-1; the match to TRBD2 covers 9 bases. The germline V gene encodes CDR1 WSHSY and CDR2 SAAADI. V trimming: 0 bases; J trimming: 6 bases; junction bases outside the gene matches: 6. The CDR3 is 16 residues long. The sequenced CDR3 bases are TGCGCCAGCAGTGAGTCGGCGGGAGGGGGTATCAATGAG. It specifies CASSESAGGGINE. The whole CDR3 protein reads CASSESAGGGINEQFF.